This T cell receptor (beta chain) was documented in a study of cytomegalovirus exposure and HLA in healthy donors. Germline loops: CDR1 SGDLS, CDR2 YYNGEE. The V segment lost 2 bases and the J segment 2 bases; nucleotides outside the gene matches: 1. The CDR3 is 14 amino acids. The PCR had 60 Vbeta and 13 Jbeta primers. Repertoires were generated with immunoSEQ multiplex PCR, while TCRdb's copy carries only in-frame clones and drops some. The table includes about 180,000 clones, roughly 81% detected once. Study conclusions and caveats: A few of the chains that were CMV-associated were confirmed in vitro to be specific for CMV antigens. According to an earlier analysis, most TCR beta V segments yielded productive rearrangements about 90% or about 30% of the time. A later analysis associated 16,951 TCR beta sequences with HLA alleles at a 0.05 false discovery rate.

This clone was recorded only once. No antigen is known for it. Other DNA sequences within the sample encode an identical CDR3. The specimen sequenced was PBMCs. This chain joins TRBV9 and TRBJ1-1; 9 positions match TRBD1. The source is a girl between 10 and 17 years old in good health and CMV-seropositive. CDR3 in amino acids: CASSVTGGNTEAFF. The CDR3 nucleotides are TGTGCCAGCAGCGTCACAGGGGGCAACACTGAAGCTTTCTTT. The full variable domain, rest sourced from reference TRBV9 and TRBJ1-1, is DSGVTQTPKHLITATGQRVTLRCSPRSGDLSVYWYQQSLDQGLQFLIQYYNGEERAKGNILERFSAQQFPDLHSELNLSSLELGDSALYFCASSVTGGNTEAFFGQGTRLTVV.